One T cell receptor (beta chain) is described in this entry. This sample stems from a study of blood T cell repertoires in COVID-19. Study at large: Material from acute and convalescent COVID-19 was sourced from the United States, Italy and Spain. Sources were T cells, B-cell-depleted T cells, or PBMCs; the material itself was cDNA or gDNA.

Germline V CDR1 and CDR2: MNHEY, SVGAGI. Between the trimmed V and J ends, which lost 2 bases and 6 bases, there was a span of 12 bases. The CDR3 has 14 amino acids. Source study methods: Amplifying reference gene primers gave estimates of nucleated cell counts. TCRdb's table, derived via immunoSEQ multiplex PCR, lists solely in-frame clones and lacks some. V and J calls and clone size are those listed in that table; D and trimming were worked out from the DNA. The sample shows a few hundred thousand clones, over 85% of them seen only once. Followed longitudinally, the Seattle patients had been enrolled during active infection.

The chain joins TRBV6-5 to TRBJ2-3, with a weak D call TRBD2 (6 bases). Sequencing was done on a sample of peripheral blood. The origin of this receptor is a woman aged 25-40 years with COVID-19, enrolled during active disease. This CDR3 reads CASSYSGPEDTQYF. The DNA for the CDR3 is TGTGCCAGCAGTTACAGCGGGCCTGAGGATACGCAGTATTTT.